The following is a T cell receptor beta chain sequence with its context. These data come from a study of blood T cell repertoires in COVID-19. Study-level information: Acute and convalescent COVID-19 specimens originated in the United States, Italy and Spain.

In germline, CDR1 is KGHDR, CDR2 SFDVKD. The V and J ends lost 3 bases and 5 bases, in that order; junction bases with no gene match: 8. The CDR3 is made up of 15 amino acids. In the source study's methods: Amplification from reference gene primers served as the basis for estimated nucleated cell counts. The protocol was immunoSEQ multiplex PCR, while the TCRdb copy is restricted to in-frame clones and leaves out a portion. V and J calls plus clone size are reproduced from that table; the DNA served to infer D and trimming. The repertoire includes roughly 290,000 clones, around 81% of them detected once, and around 4% sits in the top ten.

The rearrangement joins TRBV24-1 to TRBJ2-5; TRBD2 matches at 7 bases. Sequencing was performed on peripheral blood. The clonotype was recovered from a woman between 50 and 59 years old with active or convalescent COVID-19. CDR3 bases: TGTGCCACCAGTGATGTTCGGGGAGGGGATGAGACCCAGTACTTC. Amino acid sequence: CATSDVRGGDETQYF.